This TCR beta chain was recovered during a study of identical twins. TCRdb processed the 5' RACE reads anew with MiXCR; each CDR3 protein has one entry. The data show about 1.7 million distinct CDR3 sequences, around 29% seen once. The study, taken as a whole, reports: The degree of excess twin sharing was weaker in beta out-of-frame sequences. Out-of-frame alpha sequences shared between twins exhibited an excess of low generation probability.

This clonotype has only a few counts. The antigen is not known. Germline loops: CDR1 SNHLY, CDR2 FYNNEI. V gave up 5 bases and J gave up 3 bases, with 14 bases separating them. This CDR3 region has 15 residues. Sequencing was done on a sample of cord blood. This clonotype was sampled from a newborn girl in good health. The V gene is TRBV2, the J gene TRBJ2-1; no reliable D call. CDR3 nucleotide sequence: TGTGCCAGCAGTTCGACGGGTATACACTACAATGAGCAGTTCTTC. This codes for CASSSTGIHYNEQFF.